This T cell receptor beta chain was sequenced for a study of cytomegalovirus exposure and HLA in healthy donors. About the research overall: The 95 to 150 validation repertoires were produced on the same platform as the 550 to 700 repertoires of the first cohort. This was reported in a later analysis.

Some clones are missing from TCRdb's copy, which holds only in-frame ones; the method was immunoSEQ multiplex PCR. The table has approximately 80,000 clones, roughly 93% seen once. CDR1 and CDR2 from the germline V gene are MNHNS and SASEGT. V lost 6 bases, J lost 2 bases, and 5 bases stayed unmatched. The CDR3 runs to 15 residues. This chain joins TRBV6-1 and TRBJ2-3; 10 bases are a match to TRBD1. Material: PBMCs. The receptor comes from a woman aged 30 to 39 in good health and CMV-seronegative. The CDR3 here is CASRKGTGATDTQYF. The DNA for the CDR3 is TGTGCCAGCAGGAAGGGGACAGGGGCCACAGATACGCAGTATTTT.